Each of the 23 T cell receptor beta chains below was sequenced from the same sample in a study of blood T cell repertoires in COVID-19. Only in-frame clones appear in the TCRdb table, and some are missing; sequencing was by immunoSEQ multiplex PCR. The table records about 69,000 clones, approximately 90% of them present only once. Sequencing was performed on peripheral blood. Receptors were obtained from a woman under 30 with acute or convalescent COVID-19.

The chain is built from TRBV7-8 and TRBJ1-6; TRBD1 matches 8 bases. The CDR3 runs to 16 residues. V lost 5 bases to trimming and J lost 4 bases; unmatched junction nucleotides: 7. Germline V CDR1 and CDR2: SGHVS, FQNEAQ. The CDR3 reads CASSARQGFYNSPLHF. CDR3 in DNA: TGTGCCAGCAGCGCCCGACAGGGGTTTTATAATTCACCCCTCCACTTT. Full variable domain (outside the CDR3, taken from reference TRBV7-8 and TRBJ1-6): GAGVSQSPRYKVAKRGQDVALRCDPISGHVSLFWYQQALGQGPEFLTYFQNEAQLDKSGLPSDRFFAERPEGSVSTLKIQRTQQEDSAVYLCASSARQGFYNSPLHFGNGTRLTVT.

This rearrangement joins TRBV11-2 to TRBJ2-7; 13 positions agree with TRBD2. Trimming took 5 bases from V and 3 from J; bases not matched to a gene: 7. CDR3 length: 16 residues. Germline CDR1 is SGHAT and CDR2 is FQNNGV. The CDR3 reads CASSIGTSGTLYEQYF. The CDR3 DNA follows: TGTGCCAGCAGCATCGGGACTAGCGGGACCCTCTACGAGCAGTACTTC.

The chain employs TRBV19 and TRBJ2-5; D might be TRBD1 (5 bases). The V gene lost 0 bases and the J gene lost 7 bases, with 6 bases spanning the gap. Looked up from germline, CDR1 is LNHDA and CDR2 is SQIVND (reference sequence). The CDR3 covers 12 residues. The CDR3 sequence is CASSIDRGTQYF. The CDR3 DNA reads TGTGCCAGTAGTATAGATAGGGGGACCCAGTACTTC. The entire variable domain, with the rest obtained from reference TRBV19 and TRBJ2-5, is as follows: DGGITQSPKYLFRKEGQNVTLSCEQNLNHDAMYWYRQDPGQGLRLIYYSQIVNDFQKGDIAEGYSVSREKKESFPLTVTSAQKNPTAFYLCASSIDRGTQYFGPGTRLLVL.

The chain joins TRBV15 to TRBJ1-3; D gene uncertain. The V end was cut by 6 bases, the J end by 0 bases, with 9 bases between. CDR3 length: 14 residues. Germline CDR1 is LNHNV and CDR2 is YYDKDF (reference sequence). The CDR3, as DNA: TGTGCCACCAGAATAGGAGACTCTGGAAACACCATATATTTT. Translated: CATRIGDSGNTIYF.

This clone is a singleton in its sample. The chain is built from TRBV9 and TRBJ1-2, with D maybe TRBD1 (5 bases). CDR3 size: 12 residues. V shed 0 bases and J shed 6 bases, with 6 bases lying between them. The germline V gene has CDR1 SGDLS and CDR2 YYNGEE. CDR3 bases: TGTGCCAGCAGCGTAGGGGGGGATGGCTACACCTTC. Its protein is CASSVGGDGYTF.

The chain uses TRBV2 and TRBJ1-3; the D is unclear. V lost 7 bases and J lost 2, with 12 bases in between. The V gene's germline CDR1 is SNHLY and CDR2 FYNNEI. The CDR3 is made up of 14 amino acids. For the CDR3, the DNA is TGTGCCAGCAAAGACGGGATTCCTGGAAACACCATATATTTT. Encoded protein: CASKDGIPGNTIYF.

The CDR3 here is CASSTIHRGRYQPQHF. The CDR3, as DNA: TGTGCCAGTAGTACCATACACAGGGGGCGATATCAGCCCCAGCATTTT. V and J are TRBV19 and TRBJ1-5; 9 nucleotides agree with TRBD1. This CDR3 is 16 amino acids long. Trimming at V came to 4 bases and at J to 5 bases, leaving 9 bases not matched to a gene. From germline, CDR1 is LNHDA and CDR2 SQIVND (reference sequence).

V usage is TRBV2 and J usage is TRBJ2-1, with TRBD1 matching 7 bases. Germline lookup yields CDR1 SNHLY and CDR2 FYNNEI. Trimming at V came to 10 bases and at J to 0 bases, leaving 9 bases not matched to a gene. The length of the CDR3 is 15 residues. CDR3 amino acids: CANRNRDSSYNEQFF. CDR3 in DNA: TGTGCCAACCGAAACCGGGACAGCTCCTACAATGAGCAGTTCTTC.

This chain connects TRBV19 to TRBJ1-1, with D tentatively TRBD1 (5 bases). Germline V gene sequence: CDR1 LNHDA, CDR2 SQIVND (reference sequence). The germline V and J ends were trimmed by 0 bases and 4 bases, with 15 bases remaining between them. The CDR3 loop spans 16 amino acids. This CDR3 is CASSIDLEGRGTEAFF. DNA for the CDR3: TGTGCCAGTAGTATAGATCTGGAGGGGAGAGGCACTGAAGCTTTCTTT.

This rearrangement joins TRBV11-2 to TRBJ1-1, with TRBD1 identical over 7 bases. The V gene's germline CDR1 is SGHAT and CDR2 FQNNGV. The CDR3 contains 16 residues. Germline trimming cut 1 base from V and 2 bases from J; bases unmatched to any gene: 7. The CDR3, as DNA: TGTGCCAGCAGCTTAGGTAACGGGACAGCTAACACTGAAGCTTTCTTT. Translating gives CASSLGNGTANTEAFF.

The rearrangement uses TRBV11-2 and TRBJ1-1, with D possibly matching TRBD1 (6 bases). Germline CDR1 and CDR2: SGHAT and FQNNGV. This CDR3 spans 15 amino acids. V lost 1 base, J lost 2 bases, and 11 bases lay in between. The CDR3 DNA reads TGTGCCAGCAGCTTAGGTGCAGGGGTCAACACTGAAGCTTTCTTT. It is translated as CASSLGAGVNTEAFF.

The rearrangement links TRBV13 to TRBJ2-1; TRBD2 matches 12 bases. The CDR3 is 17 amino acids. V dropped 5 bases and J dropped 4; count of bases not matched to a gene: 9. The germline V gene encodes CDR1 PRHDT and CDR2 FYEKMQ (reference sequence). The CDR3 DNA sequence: TGTGCCAGCAGCCGAATTTCCACTAGCGGGGGGTACAATGAGCAGTTCTTC. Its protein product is CASSRISTSGGYNEQFF.

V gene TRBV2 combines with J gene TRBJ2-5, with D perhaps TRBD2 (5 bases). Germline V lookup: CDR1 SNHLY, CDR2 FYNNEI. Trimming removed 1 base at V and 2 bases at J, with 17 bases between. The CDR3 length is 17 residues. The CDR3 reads CASSEVLRADGQETQYF. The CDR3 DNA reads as TGTGCCAGCAGTGAAGTATTAAGAGCGGATGGGCAAGAGACCCAGTACTTC. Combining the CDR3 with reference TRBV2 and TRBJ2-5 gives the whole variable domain EPEVTQTPSHQVTQMGQEVILRCVPISNHLYFYWYRQILGQKVEFLVSFYNNEISEKSEIFDDQFSVERPDGSNFTLKIRSTKLEDSAMYFCASSEVLRADGQETQYFGPGTRLLVL.

The CDR3 loop reads CASSAGTANEQFF. CDR3 DNA: TGTGCCAGCAGCGCTGGGACAGCCAATGAGCAGTTCTTC. The chain links TRBV5-6 to TRBJ2-1; 7 bases are a match to TRBD1. The trim removed 4 bases at V and 6 bases at J, leaving 4 bases unmatched. The CDR3 contains 13 residues. Germline loops: CDR1 SGHDT, CDR2 YYEEEE.

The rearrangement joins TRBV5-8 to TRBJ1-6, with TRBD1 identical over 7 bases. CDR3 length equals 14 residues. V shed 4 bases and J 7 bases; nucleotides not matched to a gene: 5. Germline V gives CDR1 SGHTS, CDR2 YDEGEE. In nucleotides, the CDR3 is TGTGCCAGCAGCAAGGGACAGAGAAATTCACCCCTCCACTTT. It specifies CASSKGQRNSPLHF. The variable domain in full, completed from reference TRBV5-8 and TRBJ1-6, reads EAGVTQSPTHLIKTRGQQATLRCSPISGHTSVYWYQQALGLGLQFLLWYDEGEERNRGNFPPRFSGRQFPNYSSELNVNALELEDSALYLCASSKGQRNSPLHFGNGTRLTVT.

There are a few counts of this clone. For the CDR3, the DNA is TGCGCCAGCAGCAGGTCGGGACAGTCCTACGAGCAGTACTTC. Its protein product is CASSRSGQSYEQYF. This rearrangement joins TRBV5-1 to TRBJ2-7; 7 bases are shared with TRBD1. After removal of 4 bases from V and 1 base from J, the junction contained 5 bases not matched to a gene. CDR1 and CDR2 from the germline V gene are SGHRS and YFSETQ. This CDR3 contains 14 residues.

The CDR3 DNA is TGCGCCAGCAGCTTGGCTTTAGCGGGGGGCGGAGATACGCAGTATTTT. Translating gives CASSLALAGGGDTQYF. The chain couples TRBV5-1 to TRBJ2-3; 10 bases agree with TRBD2. The CDR3 spans 16 residues. Germline loops: CDR1 SGHRS, CDR2 YFSETQ. The junction had 6 bases not matched to a gene; V was cut back by 0 bases and J by 5 bases. The whole variable domain, remainder taken from reference TRBV5-1 and TRBJ2-3, is KAGVTQTPRYLIKTRGQQVTLSCSPISGHRSVSWYQQTPGQGLQFLFEYFSETQRNKGNFPGRFSGRQFSNSRSEMNVSTLELGDSALYLCASSLALAGGGDTQYFGPGTRLTVL.

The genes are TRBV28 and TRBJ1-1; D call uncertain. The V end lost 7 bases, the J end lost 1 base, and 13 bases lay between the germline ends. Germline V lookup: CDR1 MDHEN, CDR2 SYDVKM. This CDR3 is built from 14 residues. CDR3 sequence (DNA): TGTGCCAGCAACTCAGTGCAGGCGAACACTGAAGCTTTCTTT. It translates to CASNSVQANTEAFF.

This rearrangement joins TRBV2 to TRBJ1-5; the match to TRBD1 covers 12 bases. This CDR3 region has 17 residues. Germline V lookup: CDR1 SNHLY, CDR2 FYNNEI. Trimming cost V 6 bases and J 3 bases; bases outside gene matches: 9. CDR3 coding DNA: TGTGCCAGCAGCCGAAACCGGGACAGGGGGCACAATCAGCCCCAGCATTTT. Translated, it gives CASSRNRDRGHNQPQHF. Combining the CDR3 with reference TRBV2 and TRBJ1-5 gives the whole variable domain EPEVTQTPSHQVTQMGQEVILRCVPISNHLYFYWYRQILGQKVEFLVSFYNNEISEKSEIFDDQFSVERPDGSNFTLKIRSTKLEDSAMYFCASSRNRDRGHNQPQHFGDGTRLSIL.

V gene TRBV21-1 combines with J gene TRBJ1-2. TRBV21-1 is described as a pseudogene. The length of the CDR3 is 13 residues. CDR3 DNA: TGTGCCAGCAGCAAACGGGGGGCGGAAGGCTACACCTTC. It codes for CASSKRGAEGYTF.

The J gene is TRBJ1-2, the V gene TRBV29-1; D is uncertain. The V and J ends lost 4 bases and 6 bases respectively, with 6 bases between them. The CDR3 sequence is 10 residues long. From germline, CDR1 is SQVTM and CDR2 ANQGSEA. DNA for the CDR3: TGCAGCGTTGTGGGAGATGGCTACACCTTC. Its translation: CSVVGDGYTF.

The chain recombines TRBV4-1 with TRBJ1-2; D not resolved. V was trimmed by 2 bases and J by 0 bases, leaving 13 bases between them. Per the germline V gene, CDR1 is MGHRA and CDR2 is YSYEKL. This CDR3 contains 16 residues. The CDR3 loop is CASSQLIQSTNYGYTF. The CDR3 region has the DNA TGCGCCAGCAGCCAATTGATACAGTCGACTAACTATGGCTACACCTTC.

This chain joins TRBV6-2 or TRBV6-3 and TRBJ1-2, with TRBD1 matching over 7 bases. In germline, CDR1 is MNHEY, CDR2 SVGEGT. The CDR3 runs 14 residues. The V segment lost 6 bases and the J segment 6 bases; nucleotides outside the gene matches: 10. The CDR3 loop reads CASSLRGTVDGYTF. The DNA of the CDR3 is TGTGCCAGCAGCCTCCGAGGGACAGTCGATGGCTACACCTTC.